These 16 T cell receptor beta chains came from one sample sequenced in a study of blood T cells in healthy people across ages. For the second PCR, which ran for roughly 7 to 11 cycles, a sample-barcoded 5' primer and a J-beta primer mix were used. TCRdb reprocessed the 5' RACE reads via MiXCR and lists one record per CDR3 protein. The sample has some 900,000 distinct CDR3 sequences, roughly 50% seen once. Sequences were obtained from blood. All receptors come from a man aged 25 to 40 in good health.

The J gene is TRBJ1-4, the V gene TRBV5-1; TRBD1 might be the D (5 bases). Germline-derived CDR1 and CDR2 are SGHRS and YFSETQ. There are 14 residues in the CDR3. V gave up 4 bases and J gave up 4 bases, with 11 bases separating them. The CDR3 coding sequence is TGCGCCAGCAGCGCCGGGAGGGGTAATGAAAAACTGTTTTTT. Protein sequence: CASSAGRGNEKLFF. Filled out from reference TRBV5-1 and TRBJ1-4, the complete variable domain reads KAGVTQTPRYLIKTRGQQVTLSCSPISGHRSVSWYQQTPGQGLQFLFEYFSETQRNKGNFPGRFSGRQFSNSRSEMNVSTLELGDSALYLCASSAGRGNEKLFFGSGTQLSVL.

In its sample, this clonotype was seen a few times. The chain links TRBV7-2 to TRBJ1-4; D unresolved. V was shortened by 2 bases and J by 8 bases, with 9 bases between the two germline ends. CDR1 and CDR2 (germline): SGHTA, FQGNSA. The CDR3 runs to 13 residues. CDR3 bases: TGTGCCAGCAGCTTATGGGCAGAAGAAAAACTGTTTTTT. Protein sequence: CASSLWAEEKLFF.

The chain joins TRBV9 to TRBJ2-3; no clear D gene. The V gene's germline CDR1 is SGDLS and CDR2 YYNGEE. The length of the CDR3 is 15 residues. V was shortened by 0 bases and J by 0 bases, with 8 bases between the two germline ends. CDR3: CASSVVLGSTDTQYF. The CDR3 DNA reads as TGTGCCAGCAGCGTAGTCCTAGGTAGCACAGATACGCAGTATTTT.

This clonotype appeared a few times. V is TRBV3-1 and J is TRBJ2-1; no reliable D call. V lost 4 bases and J 8 bases, leaving 21 bases between the germline ends. CDR3 length equals 16 residues. Germline V gene sequence: CDR1 LGHDT, CDR2 YNNKEL (reference sequence). The CDR3 DNA sequence: TGTGCCAGCAGCCCTCGAGCTTCCATCCTGAGCGATGAGCAGTTCTTC. Amino acid sequence: CASSPRASILSDEQFF.

The rearrangement joins TRBV5-1 to TRBJ2-7; TRBD1 agrees at 7 bases. V shed 4 bases, J shed 3 bases, and the junction held 7 bases outside the gene matches. CDR1 and CDR2 (germline): SGHRS, YFSETQ. The CDR3 has 14 amino acids. CDR3 region: CASSIRQGIYEQYF. The CDR3 bases are TGCGCCAGCAGCATAAGACAGGGAATCTACGAGCAGTACTTC.

This clonotype was recorded a few times. The chain carries TRBV6-2 or TRBV6-3 and TRBJ1-5; the D is unclear. CDR3 length equals 15 residues. Trimming left V 6 bases short and J 4 bases short, with 16 bases between. Per germline, CDR1 MNHEY and CDR2 SVGEGT. The CDR3 region is CASRGWAGGNQPQHF. For the CDR3, the DNA is TGTGCCAGCAGGGGATGGGCGGGTGGAAATCAGCCCCAGCATTTT.

This clonotype was counted a few times. V gene TRBV7-9 combines with J gene TRBJ1-2; possible D gene TRBD1, 6 bases. Germline V lookup: CDR1 SEHNR, CDR2 FQNEAQ (reference sequence). V was cut by 0 bases and J by 6 bases, with 8 bases left in between. The length of the CDR3 is 13 residues. The CDR3 reads CASSLAGGHGYTF. DNA of the CDR3: TGTGCCAGCAGCTTAGCGGGGGGCCATGGCTACACCTTC. Full variable domain (remainder filled in from reference TRBV7-9 and TRBJ1-2): DTGVSQNPRHKITKRGQNVTFRCDPISEHNRLYWYRQTLGQGPEFLTYFQNEAQLEKSRLLSDRFSAERPKGSFSTLEIQRTEQGDSAMYLCASSLAGGHGYTFGSGTRLTVV.

This clonotype was detected many times. This sequence joins TRBV2 and TRBJ2-7; possibly TRBD1 for D (6 bases). This CDR3 is built from 14 residues. From germline, CDR1 is SNHLY and CDR2 FYNNEI. V was pared by 9 bases and J by 6 bases, with 21 bases between. The CDR3 DNA follows: TGTGCCAGTCTGGCCGGGACACCCGTTGGCGAGCAGTACTTC. Its protein product is CASLAGTPVGEQYF.

The chain has TRBV7-2 and TRBJ1-3; D is ambiguous. Germline loops: CDR1 SGHTA, CDR2 FQGNSA. This CDR3 has 16 amino acids. V was pared by 4 bases and J by 2 bases, with 15 bases between. In nucleotides, the CDR3 is TGTGCCAGCAGCTCGAGAAACAGCTTACCTGGAAACACCATATATTTT. This encodes CASSSRNSLPGNTIYF.

V and J are TRBV12-3 or TRBV12-4 and TRBJ1-2, with D perhaps matching TRBD1 (5 bases). Trimming left V 6 bases short and J 7 bases short, with 15 bases between. This CDR3 is 13 amino acids long. The CDR3 loop reads CASSQDTRAGYTF. Here the CDR3 DNA reads TGTGCCAGCAGCCAGGACACGAGGGCTGGCTACACCTTC.

For the CDR3, the DNA is TGCGCCAGTCATTTGGGGCAGGGATGGGAGACCCAGTACTTC. Translating it yields CASHLGQGWETQYF. The rearrangement uses TRBV10-2 and TRBJ2-4; possibly TRBD1 for D (5 bases). The J call may be faulty, since TRBJ2-5 better matches the DNA end. CDR3 length: 14 amino acids. Germline V lookup: CDR1 WSHSY, CDR2 SAAADI.

The chain carries TRBV12-3 or TRBV12-4 and TRBJ1-2, with D perhaps TRBD1 (5 bases). The V end was cut by 8 bases, the J end by 8 bases, with 15 bases between. CDR3 size: 12 residues. The CDR3 DNA is TGTGCCAGCCGGGACGTCGGGGGAGGCTACACCTTC. Amino acids: CASRDVGGGYTF.

This chain joins TRBV6-6 and TRBJ2-1, with 12 bases aligning to TRBD2. With V trimmed by 4 bases and J by 9 bases, 7 bases remained unmatched. There are 15 residues in the CDR3. Per the germline V gene, CDR1 is MNHNY and CDR2 is SVGAGI (reference sequence). The DNA of the CDR3 is TGTGCCAGCAGTTTCCCTAGCGGGGGGGCCCGTGAGCAGTTCTTC. Translated, it gives CASSFPSGGAREQFF.

The sample holds one count of this clonotype. A much larger clonotype is one base distant, so this may be a read error. The chain links TRBV3-1 to TRBJ2-5; 12 bases match TRBD2. This CDR3 has 15 residues. CDR1 LGHDT and CDR2 YNNKEL come from the germline V gene (reference sequence). The CDR3 here is CANSPASGGANEQYF. In DNA form, the CDR3 reads TGTGCCAACAGCCCTGCTAGCGGGGGGGCGAATGAGCAGTACTTC.

The rearrangement uses TRBV11-2 and TRBJ2-7; possible D gene TRBD1, 5 bases. The germline CDR1 and CDR2 sequences are SGHAT and FQNNGV. The CDR3 length is 14 residues. The germline V and J ends were trimmed by 6 bases and 2 bases, with 14 bases remaining between them. For the CDR3, the DNA is TGTGCCAGCAGTCCAAGGCCAGGGCCCTACGAGCAGTACTTC. This encodes CASSPRPGPYEQYF.

This clonotype showed up just once. The rearrangement joins TRBV6-6 to TRBJ2-7, with a tentative D call TRBD1 (5 bases). The CDR3 has 14 residues. Germline CDR1 reads MNHNY; CDR2 reads SVGAGI (reference sequence). Trimming pared 6 bases from V and 2 bases from J, leaving 14 bases between. The CDR3 bases are TGTGCCAGCAGGATGACAGCTAGTACCTACGAGCAGTACTTC. Amino acid sequence: CASRMTASTYEQYF.